The 24 T cell receptor beta chains below all came from one sample that was sequenced in a study of resident and recirculating memory T cells in vitiligo. The repertoire was sequenced with immunoSEQ multiplex PCR; TCRdb's copy has only in-frame clones and lacks some. The repertoire holds tens of thousands of clones, with around 90% as singletons. The sequencing sample was made of blood. These receptors were collected from a male donor with vitiligo.

This chain links TRBV6-5 with TRBJ2-7; the match to TRBD2 covers 12 bases. Germline-derived CDR1 and CDR2 are MNHEY and SVGAGI. Germline trimming cut 0 bases from V and 7 bases from J; bases unmatched to any gene: 4. The CDR3 is 15 amino acids. This CDR3 is CASSYSTSGSSEQYF. DNA of the CDR3: TGTGCCAGCAGTTACTCGACTAGCGGGAGTTCTGAGCAGTACTTC.

This chain links TRBV7-6 with TRBJ2-3; the match to TRBD2 covers 7 bases. CDR1 is SGHVS and CDR2 is FNYEAQ in the germline V gene. The junction had 6 bases not matched to a gene; V was cut back by 4 bases and J by 5 bases. The CDR3 loop spans 14 amino acids. The CDR3 nucleotides are TGTGCCAGCAGCTCTCCCTCGGGGGGAGATACGCAGTATTTT. As protein: CASSSPSGGDTQYF.

The rearrangement joins TRBV4-1 to TRBJ1-4; 9 bases match TRBD1. Losses at the gene ends were 6 bases for V and 5 bases for J; bases not matched to a gene: 16. The CDR3 length is 18 residues. CDR1 is MGHRA, CDR2 YSYEKL, per germline. CDR3 protein: CASRRLPGQGLQNEKLFF. CDR3 sequence (DNA): TGCGCCAGCAGACGCCTTCCGGGACAGGGACTACAGAATGAAAAACTGTTTTTT.

V and J are TRBV28 and TRBJ1-3; TRBD1 might be the D (6 bases). The CDR3 totals 16 residues. The V gene lost 3 bases and the J gene lost 3 bases, with 15 bases spanning the gap. CDR1 is MDHEN and CDR2 is SYDVKM in the germline V gene. The CDR3 sequence is CASSFGGAMYGNTIYF. The CDR3 DNA follows: TGTGCCAGCAGTTTTGGGGGCGCAATGTATGGAAACACCATATATTTT.

The gene calls are TRBV27 and TRBJ2-1; 11 bases are shared with TRBD1. V was clipped by 8 bases and J by 3 bases; unmatched bases: 15. The CDR3 has 18 residues. Germline V gene lookup returns CDR1 MNHEY and CDR2 SMNVEV (reference sequence). As DNA, the CDR3 is TGTGCCAGCCGACTCCGCGGACAGGGGGCCCGGAGCTACAATGAGCAGTTCTTC. Protein sequence: CASRLRGQGARSYNEQFF.

This clone appeared once. The chain couples TRBV27 to TRBJ1-5, with D possibly being TRBD1 (5 bases). The CDR3 sequence is 12 residues long. Germline CDR1 and CDR2: MNHEY and SMNVEV (reference sequence). Trimming took 10 bases from V and 8 from J, leaving 15 bases between them. For the CDR3, the DNA is TGTGCCACCCGACAGAGATACGAGCCCCAGCATTTT. It translates to CATRQRYEPQHF.

This sequence joins TRBV2 and TRBJ1-1; D uncertain. Germline CDR1 reads SNHLY; CDR2 reads FYNNEI. V was pared by 4 bases and J by 0 bases, with 9 bases between. This CDR3 spans 14 amino acids. The CDR3 reads CASSVRRMNTEAFF. The CDR3 DNA is TGTGCCAGCAGTGTTAGGAGAATGAACACTGAAGCTTTCTTT.

The chain has TRBV5-1 and TRBJ2-3; 9 positions match TRBD2. V shed 2 bases and J 1 base; nucleotides not matched to a gene: 2. Germline CDR1 SGHRS, CDR2 YFSETQ. CDR3 size: 15 residues. The CDR3 sequence is CASSLVAGGTDTQYF. CDR3 DNA sequence: TGCGCCAGCAGCTTAGTAGCGGGGGGCACAGATACGCAGTATTTT.

The chain combines TRBV5-4 with TRBJ2-7, with D tentatively TRBD2 (5 bases). The V end was cut by 0 bases, the J end by 1 base, with 11 bases between. CDR1 is SGHNT and CDR2 is YYREEE in the germline V gene (reference sequence). This CDR3 has 15 residues. DNA of the CDR3: TGTGCCAGCAGCTTGGATCCGGGAAGATCCTACGAGCAGTACTTC. The encoded protein is CASSLDPGRSYEQYF.

The J gene is TRBJ2-3, the V gene TRBV27, with 8 bases that match TRBD2. V was pared by 5 bases and J by 1 base, with 11 bases of the junction left unmatched. Germline values: CDR1 MNHEY, CDR2 SMNVEV (reference sequence). This CDR3 region has 17 residues. Here the CDR3 DNA reads TGTGCCAGCAGTGCCCACCGGGGGGGGCGCGGCACAGATACGCAGTATTTT. Translation gives CASSAHRGGRGTDTQYF.

About this clone: This sample includes further DNA sequences coding for the same CDR3. The V gene is TRBV6-5, the J gene TRBJ2-7, with D hard to call. This CDR3 is built from 15 residues. From germline, CDR1 is MNHEY and CDR2 SVGAGI. Trimming pared 0 bases from V and 0 bases from J, leaving 9 bases between. This CDR3 is CASSYSSGSSYEQYF. The CDR3 bases are TGTGCCAGCAGTTACTCGTCCGGTAGCTCCTACGAGCAGTACTTC.

The chain couples TRBV25-1 to TRBJ1-5, with 9 bases matching TRBD1. CDR1 is MGHDK, CDR2 SYGVNS, per germline. The CDR3 loop spans 17 amino acids. Trimming took 5 bases from V and 2 from J; bases not matched to a gene: 10. Here the CDR3 DNA reads TGTGCCAGCAGTTCCGGGACAGGGTATTTTGGCAATCAGCCCCAGCATTTT. Translated, it gives CASSSGTGYFGNQPQHF. The whole variable domain, filled in from reference TRBV25-1 and TRBJ1-5, reads EADIYQTPRYLVIGTGKKITLECSQTMGHDKMYWYQQDPGMELHLIHYSYGVNSTEKGDLSSESTVSRIRTEHFPLTLESARPSHTSQYLCASSSGTGYFGNQPQHFGDGTRLSIL.

The chain has TRBV7-6 and TRBJ2-1; no firm D call. The CDR3 loop spans 14 amino acids. Trimming stripped 0 bases from V and 12 bases from J, with 15 bases between. Germline V gene lookup returns CDR1 SGHVS and CDR2 FNYEAQ. The CDR3: CASSLAGPTMTQFF. CDR3 DNA sequence: TGTGCCAGCAGCTTAGCGGGCCCCACAATGACGCAGTTCTTC. Filled out from reference TRBV7-6 and TRBJ2-1, the complete variable domain reads GAGVSQSPRYKVTKRGQDVALRCDPISGHVSLYWYRQALGQGPEFLTYFNYEAQQDKSGLPNDRFSAERPEGSISTLTIQRTEQRDSAMYRCASSLAGPTMTQFFGPGTRLTVL.

The chain joins TRBV27 to TRBJ2-7, with 7 bases fitting TRBD2. The CDR3 contains 14 residues. The V gene end was trimmed by 0 bases and the J gene end by 6 bases; junction bases not matched to a gene: 5. Germline-derived CDR1 and CDR2 are MNHEY and SMNVEV (reference sequence). The chain's CDR3 is CASSLSGGFSEQYF. The DNA of the CDR3 is TGTGCCAGCAGTTTATCGGGGGGGTTCTCCGAGCAGTACTTC.

V is TRBV6-4 and J is TRBJ2-1, with D maybe TRBD2 (5 bases). The CDR3 runs 14 residues. V was cut by 3 bases and J by 6 bases, with 12 bases left in between. Per the germline V gene, CDR1 is MRHNA and CDR2 is SNTAGT. The CDR3 DNA is TGTGCCAGCAGTGAGGCGGGTTGGTCCAATGAGCAGTTCTTC. Translating gives CASSEAGWSNEQFF.

The rearrangement uses TRBV7-2 and TRBJ1-1; the D gene is possibly TRBD1 (5 bases). CDR3 size: 13 residues. The V end was cut by 5 bases, the J end by 0 bases, with 7 bases between. Germline CDR1 SGHTA, CDR2 FQGNSA. CDR3 in amino acids: CASSPTVNTEAFF. In nucleotides, the CDR3 is TGTGCCAGCAGCCCGACAGTGAACACTGAAGCTTTCTTT.

This chain uses TRBV29-1 with TRBJ2-5; 9 bases are shared with TRBD1. CDR1 and CDR2 from the germline V gene are SQVTM and ANQGSEA. The CDR3 length is 16 residues. J was trimmed by 4 bases and V by 7 bases; bases with no gene match: 16. The DNA of the CDR3 is TGCAGCGCCTCCTTGGGGACAGGGTTTCAATTAGAGACCCAGTACTTC. It specifies CSASLGTGFQLETQYF.

The rearrangement uses TRBV28 and TRBJ1-4; 7 bases fit TRBD1. Trimming at V came to 6 bases and at J to 4 bases, leaving 5 bases not matched to a gene. The CDR3 runs to 14 residues. Germline CDR1 reads MDHEN; CDR2 reads SYDVKM. The CDR3 spells CASRGTVGNEKLFF. CDR3 DNA: TGTGCCAGCAGGGGGACAGTGGGTAATGAAAAACTGTTTTTT. Looking up the rest from reference TRBV28 and TRBJ1-4 gives the full variable domain: DVKVTQSSRYLVKRTGEKVFLECVQDMDHENMFWYRQDPGLGLRLIYFSYDVKMKEKGDIPEGYSVSREKKERFSLILESASTNQTSMYLCASRGTVGNEKLFFGSGTQLSVL.

V and J are TRBV27 and TRBJ1-3; 9 bases are shared with TRBD1. With 3 bases clipped from V and 2 bases from J, the junction kept 2 bases outside the gene matches. Germline assignment: CDR1 MNHEY and CDR2 SMNVEV (reference sequence). The CDR3 is 15 amino acids. CDR3 protein: CASSFTGGPGNTIYF. Here the CDR3 DNA reads TGTGCCAGCAGTTTTACAGGGGGCCCTGGAAACACCATATATTTT.

The chain uses TRBV5-6 and TRBJ1-5; 9 bases align to TRBD1. CDR3 length: 18 amino acids. Germline lookup yields CDR1 SGHDT and CDR2 YYEEEE. V lost 3 bases, J lost 0 bases, and 10 bases stayed unmatched. The CDR3 DNA follows: TGTGCCAGCAGCTCGGTGGGACAGGGTCCTTATAGCAATCAGCCCCAGCATTTT. Its protein product is CASSSVGQGPYSNQPQHF.

The CDR3 reads CASSAGTSDYNEQFF. Here the CDR3 DNA reads TGTGCCAGCAGCGCTGGGACTAGCGACTACAATGAGCAGTTCTTC. The chain joins TRBV11-2 to TRBJ2-1; 10 bases align to TRBD2. In germline, CDR1 is SGHAT, CDR2 FQNNGV. The V and J ends lost 5 bases and 3 bases, in that order; junction bases with no gene match: 4. The CDR3 length is 15 residues. Variable domain in full (rest from reference TRBV11-2 and TRBJ2-1): EAGVAQSPRYKIIEKRQSVAFWCNPISGHATLYWYQQILGQGPKLLIQFQNNGVVDDSQLPKDRFSAERLKGVDSTLKIQPAKLEDSAVYLCASSAGTSDYNEQFFGPGTRLTVL.

The chain has TRBV7-3 and TRBJ1-1; 7 bases line up with TRBD1. From germline, CDR1 is SGHTA and CDR2 FQGTGA. V trimming: 4 bases; J trimming: 0 bases; junction bases outside the gene matches: 8. The CDR3 is made up of 16 amino acids. The CDR3 DNA reads TGTGCCAGCAGCTCTTCAGGGGGGCGGGTGAACACTGAAGCTTTCTTT. It translates to CASSSSGGRVNTEAFF.

J is TRBJ2-7 and V is TRBV21-1; TRBD1 is the table's D call, not checked against the DNA. TRBV21-1 constitutes a pseudogene. The CDR3 runs 16 residues. CDR3: CASSRRSGQSSYEQYF. The CDR3 nucleotides are TGTGCCAGCAGCAGGAGGTCGGGACAGAGCTCCTACGAGCAGTACTTC.

The rearrangement joins TRBV10-3 to TRBJ1-5; 7 bases fit TRBD1. V dropped 0 bases and J dropped 4; count of bases not matched to a gene: 0. The CDR3 extends over 14 amino acids. Germline CDR1 is ENHRY and CDR2 is SYGVKD. The DNA of the CDR3 is TGTGCCATCAGTGAGTCACAGGGGAATCAGCCCCAGCATTTT. This translates into CAISESQGNQPQHF.